This TCR gamma chain emerged from a study of Vδ1+ human thymocytes. General study results and limits: Thymic TRG and TRD repertoires appeared highly polyclonal, with Gaussian CDR3 length distributions.

To note about this clone: Antigen: not known.

The template was reverse-transcribed extracted RNA. Pooled V-gene forward primers with one constant-region reverse primer generated the CDR3 amplicons by multiplex PCR. TCRdb re-called the multiplex PCR reads with CATT. Of about 36,000 gamma-chain clones in the sample, just over 20% were seen once. This CDR3 has 16 amino acids. The junction had 14 bases not matched to a gene; V was cut back by 0 bases and J by 6 bases. Per the germline V gene, CDR1 is EGSNGY and CDR2 is YDSYNSKV. The sample was Vdelta1+ gamma-delta thymocytes from the thymus. The subset here: FACS-sorted CD3+ TCRalphabeta- TCRVdelta1+ TCRVdelta2- thymocytes. This clonotype was obtained from a girl less than two years old who had congenital heart surgery. The rearrangement joins TRGV2 to TRGJ1 or TRGJ2. This CDR3 is CATWDGLYSWGYKKLF. In nucleotides, the CDR3 is TGTGCCACCTGGGACGGGCTTTACAGCTGGGGTTATAAGAAACTCTTT.